The 26 T cell receptor beta chains given below trace back to one sample, sequenced in a study of OX40 agonist ivuxolimab in advanced cancers. The table came from immunoSEQ multiplex PCR; TCRdb's copy has only in-frame clones and leaves some out. This sample yields 30,000 or so clones, of which around four fifths are seen a single time; 23% belongs to the top ten. Material: CD4+ or CD8+ T cells sorted from blood, obtained in a trial of the OX40 agonist ivuxolimab. Receptors originate from an adult with an advanced solid tumor such as melanoma, head and neck, liver or kidney cancer.

The chain employs TRBV27 and TRBJ2-7; the match to TRBD1 covers 9 bases. CDR1 MNHEY and CDR2 SMNVEV come from the germline V gene (reference sequence). The trim removed 5 bases at V and 4 bases at J, leaving 6 bases unmatched. The CDR3 contains 14 residues. This CDR3 reads CASSETGGYYEQYF. CDR3 nucleotides: TGTGCCAGCAGTGAGACAGGGGGTTATTACGAGCAGTACTTC.

The chain couples TRBV27 to TRBJ1-2, with D possibly TRBD1 on 5 matching bases. The CDR3 has 13 amino acids. The germline CDR1 and CDR2 sequences are MNHEY and SMNVEV (reference sequence). The ends were cut back, 6 bases at V and 3 bases at J, with 11 bases in the middle. The CDR3 loop is CASRPWGDYGYTF. The CDR3 nucleotides read TGTGCCAGCAGGCCCTGGGGGGACTATGGCTACACCTTC.

Here the CDR3 reads CASSSWETRGSPLHF. DNA of the CDR3: TGTGCCAGCAGTAGCTGGGAGACCCGAGGGTCACCCCTCCACTTT. The chain links TRBV27 to TRBJ1-6; no definite D call. In germline, CDR1 is MNHEY, CDR2 SMNVEV (reference sequence). The CDR3 is made up of 15 amino acids. Trimming pared 5 bases from V and 10 bases from J, leaving 18 bases between.

V usage is TRBV27 and J usage is TRBJ2-1, with a possible D match to TRBD1 (6 bases). With 0 bases removed from V and 9 bases from J, the gap between germline ends came to 12 bases. CDR3 length: 14 residues. Germline CDR1 is MNHEY and CDR2 is SMNVEV (reference sequence). The CDR3 sequence is CASSLSSGVTEQFF. The CDR3 DNA sequence: TGTGCCAGCAGTTTATCGTCAGGGGTCACTGAGCAGTTCTTC.

The J gene is TRBJ1-1, the V gene TRBV5-1, with D hard to call. V was shortened by 2 bases and J by 6 bases, with 14 bases between the two germline ends. Germline CDR1 SGHRS, CDR2 YFSETQ. CDR3 length equals 14 residues. The CDR3 DNA reads as TGCGCCAGCAGCTTCGACTTAGTTGGCGCTGAAGCTTTCTTT. Amino acids: CASSFDLVGAEAFF.

This chain connects TRBV12-5 to TRBJ2-1; 16 bases align to TRBD2. CDR3 length: 17 residues. Losses at the gene ends were 4 bases for V and 4 bases for J; bases not matched to a gene: 4. CDR1 and CDR2 (germline): LGHNT, FRNRAP. The CDR3: CASGSGLAGGLYNEQFF. The CDR3 nucleotides read TGTGCTAGTGGTTCGGGACTAGCGGGAGGGCTTTACAATGAGCAGTTCTTC.

DNA for the CDR3: TGCGCCAGCAGTGAGTCCGGCGGGAGCCCCCACAATGAGCAGTTCTTC. It codes for CASSESGGSPHNEQFF. The gene calls are TRBV10-1 and TRBJ2-1, with 7 positions matching TRBD2. With 0 bases clipped from V and 5 bases from J, the junction kept 7 bases outside the gene matches. Germline V gene data show CDR1 as WNHNN and CDR2 as SYGVQD (reference sequence). The CDR3 runs to 16 residues.

The rearrangement uses TRBV4-1 and TRBJ1-5; 9 nucleotides agree with TRBD1. CDR1 MGHRA and CDR2 YSYEKL come from the germline V gene. The CDR3 spans 16 residues. Germline trimming cut 4 bases from V and 5 bases from J; bases unmatched to any gene: 9. The CDR3 region is CASSPAGQGLYQPQHF. The CDR3 DNA sequence: TGCGCCAGCAGCCCCGCTGGACAGGGGCTATATCAGCCCCAGCATTTT.

This clone appeared a single time. An end of the junction differs from the germline gene, which may be a read error. The gene calls are TRBV7-7 and TRBJ2-3; D unresolved. The CDR3 contains 14 residues. From germline, CDR1 is SSHAT and CDR2 FNYEAQ (reference sequence). CDR3 DNA: TGTGCTAGCAGAGGAACCCGGCGCACAGATACGCAGTATTTT. It codes for CASRGTRRTDTQYF.

The V gene is TRBV13, the J gene TRBJ2-1; 13 positions match TRBD2. CDR3 length: 15 residues. Germline-derived CDR1 and CDR2 are PRHDT and FYEKMQ (reference sequence). The ends lost 4 bases at V and 9 bases at J; junction bases unmatched: 6. The CDR3 protein is CASSSRTSGGGEQFF. The DNA for the CDR3 is TGTGCCAGCAGCTCCCGGACTAGCGGGGGAGGTGAGCAGTTCTTC.

This chain links TRBV27 with TRBJ1-5; 8 bases fit TRBD1. Per the germline V gene, CDR1 is MNHEY and CDR2 is SMNVEV (reference sequence). The trim removed 2 bases at V and 3 bases at J, leaving 3 bases unmatched. There are 15 residues in the CDR3. CDR3 sequence reads: CASSLQGASNQPQHF. CDR3 nucleotide sequence: TGTGCCAGCAGTTTACAGGGGGCCTCCAATCAGCCCCAGCATTTT.

This rearrangement joins TRBV11-3 to TRBJ2-5; 8 bases match TRBD2. J lost 5 bases, V lost 5 bases, and 7 bases had no gene match. CDR3 length: 14 amino acids. Germline V CDR1 and CDR2: SGHNT, YENEEA. CDR3 bases: TGTGCCAGCAGCCTCCGGGGGGGCTACGAGACCCAGTACTTC. Translated: CASSLRGGYETQYF.

This rearrangement joins TRBV21-1 to TRBJ2-1; the D segment call TRBD2 is taken from the table without a DNA check. TRBV21-1 is designated a pseudogene. This CDR3 is built from 17 residues. In DNA form, the CDR3 reads TGTGCCAGGGAGGGACTAGCGGGAGAATGGGTTAGGGGTGAGCAGTTCTTC. Protein: CAREGLAGEWVRGEQFF.

This rearrangement joins TRBV4-2 to TRBJ2-2; 14 bases map to TRBD2. CDR1 LGHNA and CDR2 YNFKEQ come from the germline V gene. The junction had 12 bases not matched to a gene; V was cut back by 3 bases and J by 9 bases. CDR3 size: 18 residues. The CDR3 loop is CASSQMVGTSGGAWELFF. The CDR3 DNA is TGTGCCAGCAGCCAGATGGTTGGGACTAGCGGGGGCGCGTGGGAGCTGTTTTTT.

V usage is TRBV27 and J usage is TRBJ2-2, with TRBD1 matching 8 bases. The V and J ends lost 5 bases and 5 bases, in that order; junction bases with no gene match: 7. CDR1 and CDR2 from the germline V gene are MNHEY and SMNVEV (reference sequence). The CDR3 runs to 15 residues. The CDR3 spells CASSTGTGQTGELFF. For the CDR3, the DNA is TGTGCCAGCAGTACCGGGACAGGACAAACCGGGGAGCTGTTTTTT.

V usage is TRBV7-6 and J usage is TRBJ1-2; D might be TRBD1 (6 bases). The CDR3 is 14 residues long. V lost 5 bases, J lost 3 bases, and 13 bases lay in between. Germline assignment: CDR1 SGHVS and CDR2 FNYEAQ. CDR3 nucleotides: TGTGCCAGCAGCCCACAGGGCGGAGACTATGGCTACACCTTC. The encoded protein is CASSPQGGDYGYTF.

The chain carries TRBV5-1 and TRBJ2-7; 8 bases agree with TRBD1. This CDR3 region has 15 residues. V lost 0 bases to trimming and J lost 2 bases; unmatched junction nucleotides: 4. Germline V gives CDR1 SGHRS, CDR2 YFSETQ. CDR3 sequence: CASSLGQGATYEQYF. CDR3 DNA: TGCGCCAGCAGCTTGGGTCAGGGGGCCACCTACGAGCAGTACTTC.

This chain joins TRBV2 and TRBJ2-7; D is unclear. Germline V gene sequence: CDR1 SNHLY, CDR2 FYNNEI. Trimming stripped 4 bases from V and 0 bases from J, with 16 bases between. CDR3 length equals 16 residues. The CDR3 reads CASSGWTSSVSYEQYF. CDR3 bases: TGTGCCAGCAGTGGTTGGACGAGCTCGGTCTCCTACGAGCAGTACTTC.

This clone occurred once. The genes are TRBV4-1 and TRBJ2-1; D perhaps matches TRBD2 (6 bases). Germline V gives CDR1 MGHRA, CDR2 YSYEKL. V gave up 4 bases and J gave up 5 bases, with 9 bases separating them. This CDR3 comprises 13 residues. CDR3 sequence (DNA): TGCGCCAGCAGCCGGGGAGGAAACAATGAGCAGTTCTTC. It is translated as CASSRGGNNEQFF.

The chain couples TRBV4-1 to TRBJ1-2; 9 bases align to TRBD1. V trimming: 1 base; J trimming: 6 bases; junction bases outside the gene matches: 9. This CDR3 has 16 residues. CDR1 is MGHRA and CDR2 is YSYEKL in the germline V gene. This CDR3 reads CASSQGSGTGLDGYTF. CDR3 nucleotide sequence: TGCGCCAGCAGCCAAGGATCCGGGACAGGGCTCGATGGCTACACCTTC.

The V call is TRBV29-1, the J call TRBJ2-1; 9 bases are shared with TRBD2. The V and J ends lost 6 bases and 1 base, in that order; junction bases with no gene match: 4. The CDR3 totals 14 residues. Germline CDR1 is SQVTM and CDR2 is ANQGSEA. The CDR3 here is CSVLAGSSYNEQFF. In DNA form, the CDR3 reads TGCAGCGTCCTAGCGGGAAGTTCCTACAATGAGCAGTTCTTC.

This chain uses TRBV4-1 with TRBJ2-7; 7 nucleotides align to TRBD1. Germline CDR1 is MGHRA and CDR2 is YSYEKL. Trimming at V came to 0 bases and at J to 4 bases, leaving 0 bases not matched to a gene. CDR3 length: 13 residues. CDR3 in DNA: TGCGCCAGCAGCCAAGACAGGGGGTACGAGCAGTACTTC. Protein sequence: CASSQDRGYEQYF.

J is TRBJ2-1 and V is TRBV25-1; D call uncertain. Germline-derived CDR1 and CDR2 are MGHDK and SYGVNS. V was shortened by 3 bases and J by 7 bases, with 10 bases between the two germline ends. CDR3 length equals 13 residues. In DNA form, the CDR3 reads TGTGCCAGCAGTGAGCAGAGATTAAATGAGCAGTTCTTC. Translating gives CASSEQRLNEQFF.

The DNA of the CDR3 is TGTGCCACCAGCAGAGAGAGTAGCCCCCACGAGCAGTACTTC. Translating gives CATSRESSPHEQYF. V and J are TRBV15 and TRBJ2-7; D gene unclear. The CDR3 has 14 residues. Germline values: CDR1 LNHNV, CDR2 YYDKDF (reference sequence). The V end was cut by 0 bases, the J end by 5 bases, with 11 bases between.

This clone has ten or more counts. The chain is built from TRBV7-9 and TRBJ2-7, with 10 bases fitting TRBD2. CDR1 SEHNR and CDR2 FQNEAQ come from the germline V gene (reference sequence). The V and J ends lost 3 bases and 4 bases, in that order; junction bases with no gene match: 3. The CDR3 is made up of 14 amino acids. CDR3 in DNA: TGTGCCAGCAGCTTTGGACTAGCGGCTTACGAGCAGTACTTC. Its protein product is CASSFGLAAYEQYF.

V is TRBV7-3 and J is TRBJ2-7; D uncertain. V was clipped by 5 bases and J by 3 bases, with 11 bases between them. The germline V gene encodes CDR1 SGHTA and CDR2 FQGTGA. CDR3 length: 13 residues. CDR3 DNA: TGTGCCAGCAGCCCTAATCCAGGCTACGAGCAGTACTTC. Amino acids: CASSPNPGYEQYF.